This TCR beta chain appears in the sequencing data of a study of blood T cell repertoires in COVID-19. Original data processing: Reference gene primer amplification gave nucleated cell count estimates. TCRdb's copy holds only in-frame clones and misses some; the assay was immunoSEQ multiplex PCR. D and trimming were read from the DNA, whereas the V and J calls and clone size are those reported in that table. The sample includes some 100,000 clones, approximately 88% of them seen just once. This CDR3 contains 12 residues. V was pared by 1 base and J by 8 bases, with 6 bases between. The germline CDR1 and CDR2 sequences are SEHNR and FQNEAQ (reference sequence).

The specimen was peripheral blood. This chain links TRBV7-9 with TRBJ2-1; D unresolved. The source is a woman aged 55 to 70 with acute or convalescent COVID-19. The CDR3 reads CASSLDPDEQFF. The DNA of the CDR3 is TGTGCCAGCAGCTTAGATCCGGATGAGCAGTTCTTC.